This TCR beta chain was profiled in a study of cytomegalovirus exposure and HLA in healthy donors. General observations from the study: Cytomegalovirus association was assigned to about 150 TCR beta chains. Roughly even sequencing depth across donors was the assumption behind the presence/absence analyses.

This clone was detected a few times. The antigen remains undetermined. PCR primers comprised 60 Vbeta and 13 Jbeta primers. The assay was immunoSEQ multiplex PCR, and TCRdb's table has in-frame clones only and misses some. The sample lists about 140,000 clones, around 80% occurring once. This clonotype originated in a man in his forties in good health and CMV-seronegative. Sequencing used PBMCs.

CDR3 nucleotides: TGCGCCAGCAGCTTCTCCCCGGGACAGGTCGTCTCTGGGGCCAACGTCCTGACTTTC. Translation: CASSFSPGQVVSGANVLTF. J is TRBJ2-6 and V is TRBV5-1; 8 bases line up with TRBD1. Germline loops: CDR1 SGHRS, CDR2 YFSETQ. Unmatched junction bases numbered 10, after V lost 2 bases and J lost 0 bases. The CDR3 totals 19 residues.